Following are 32 T cell receptor beta chains from one sample sequenced in a study of persistence of HIV-infected CD4 T cells. What these receptors recognize is not known. Lysates of CMV-infected fibroblasts at 10 ug/mL stimulated these cells. CD40L-negative CD69-negative CD45RO-high memory CD4+ T cells were sorted as populations depleted of antigen-responding cells. The libraries were made with immunoSEQ version 4 in survey mode. Libraries were prepared by immunoSEQ multiplex PCR; TCRdb keeps only in-frame clonotypes and omits some of them. Of 25,000 to 35,000 clones listed, around four fifths are singletons. Sequencing used CD4+ T cells sorted from PBMCs after approximately 18-hour stimulation, obtained from a patient who received antiretroviral therapy. These receptors were taken from an adult man with HIV who was CMV-seropositive.

The chain employs TRBV29-1 and TRBJ1-4, with 8 bases identical to TRBD1. The J segment lost 3 bases and the V segment lost 0 bases, leaving 9 bases of the junction unmatched. Germline loops: CDR1 SQVTM, CDR2 ANQGSEA. CDR3 length equals 17 residues. The CDR3 is CSVEDRVTGESNEKLFF. CDR3 DNA sequence: TGCAGCGTTGAAGATCGGGTGACAGGGGAGTCTAATGAAAAACTGTTTTTT. The full variable domain, with the rest looked up from reference TRBV29-1 and TRBJ1-4, is SAVISQKPSRDICQRGTSLTIQCQVDSQVTMMFWYRQQPGQSLTLIATANQGSEATYESGFVIDKFPISRPNLTFSTLTVSNMSPEDSSIYLCSVEDRVTGESNEKLFFGSGTQLSVL.

The chain carries TRBV5-8 and TRBJ2-1; TRBD2 aligns across 11 bases. The CDR3 extends over 17 amino acids. Germline assignment: CDR1 SGHTS and CDR2 YDEGEE. V shed 0 bases and J 8 bases; nucleotides not matched to a gene: 10. Here the CDR3 DNA reads TGTGCCAGCAGCTTGGCCTGGGCTAGCGGGGGGTTTGATGAGCAGTTCTTC. This gives the protein CASSLAWASGGFDEQFF. Drawing the rest from reference TRBV5-8 and TRBJ2-1, the complete variable domain is EAGVTQSPTHLIKTRGQQATLRCSPISGHTSVYWYQQALGLGLQFLLWYDEGEERNRGNFPPRFSGRQFPNYSSELNVNALELEDSALYLCASSLAWASGGFDEQFFGPGTRLTVL.

This clone was detected once. The chain employs TRBV27 and TRBJ2-7, with D tentatively TRBD1 (6 bases). The germline V and J ends were trimmed by 0 bases and 4 bases, with 13 bases remaining between them. Germline V lookup: CDR1 MNHEY, CDR2 SMNVEV (reference sequence). This CDR3 has 15 residues. The DNA of the CDR3 is TGTGCCAGCAGTTTATCTCCAGGGGCATTTTACGAGCAGTACTTC. This encodes CASSLSPGAFYEQYF.

V gene TRBV29-1 combines with J gene TRBJ2-1, with D hard to call. The CDR3 length is 14 residues. The V and J ends lost 7 bases and 6 bases respectively, with 19 bases between them. CDR1 and CDR2 from the germline V gene are SQVTM and ANQGSEA. CDR3: CSAEGLIYGNEQFF. The CDR3 DNA sequence: TGCAGCGCCGAAGGGTTAATTTATGGCAATGAGCAGTTCTTC.

V is TRBV4-3 and J is TRBJ2-3; D call uncertain. The CDR3 has 14 amino acids. The V and J ends lost 3 bases and 0 bases respectively, with 7 bases between them. CDR1 is LGHNA and CDR2 is YSLEER in the germline V gene. The CDR3 DNA follows: TGCGCCAGCAGCCAGGTGATTAGCACAGATACGCAGTATTTT. Its protein is CASSQVISTDTQYF.

The DNA of the CDR3 is TGTGCCAGTAGTATAGATCGACAGTACGAGCAGTACTTC. Amino acid sequence: CASSIDRQYEQYF. J is TRBJ2-7 and V is TRBV19; weak D call: TRBD1 (5 bases). The CDR3 contains 13 residues. Between the trimmed V and J ends, which lost 0 bases and 4 bases, there was a span of 7 bases. Germline V gives CDR1 LNHDA, CDR2 SQIVND (reference sequence).

V is TRBV6-2 or TRBV6-3 and J is TRBJ1-1, with D unclear. V lost 0 bases to trimming and J lost 1 base, with 6 bases between them. The CDR3 contains 14 residues. In germline, CDR1 is MNHEY, CDR2 SVGEGT. CDR3 sequence: CASSYSTANTEAFF. The DNA for the CDR3 is TGTGCCAGCAGTTACTCGACGGCGAACACTGAAGCTTTCTTT.

The chain carries TRBV28 and TRBJ1-1, with D possibly TRBD1 on 5 matching bases. Per germline, CDR1 MDHEN and CDR2 SYDVKM. The CDR3 is made up of 16 amino acids. The V gene lost 5 bases and the J gene lost 5 bases, with 21 bases spanning the gap. The CDR3 reads CASSLPGQGVVTEAFF. The CDR3, as DNA: TGTGCCAGCAGTCTCCCCGGACAAGGGGTGGTTACTGAAGCTTTCTTT.

This clone was recorded only once. The chain combines TRBV5-5 with TRBJ1-1; D unresolved. CDR3 size: 14 residues. Germline CDR1 and CDR2: SGHKS and YYEKEE (reference sequence). V was trimmed by 4 bases and J by 1 base, leaving 11 bases between them. The DNA for the CDR3 is TGTGCCAGCAGCACCGGACGGGCGAACACTGAAGCTTTCTTT. It specifies CASSTGRANTEAFF.

The chain has TRBV11-3 and TRBJ2-2, with TRBD2 identical over 10 bases. Germline V CDR1 and CDR2: SGHNT, YENEEA. The CDR3 sequence is 17 residues long. The V segment lost 2 bases and the J segment 5 bases; nucleotides outside the gene matches: 8. DNA of the CDR3: TGTGCCAGCAGCTTAACAGTGGGACTAGCGTGGACCGGGGAGCTGTTTTTT. It codes for CASSLTVGLAWTGELFF.

The chain recombines TRBV4-3 with TRBJ2-5; 8 bases are shared with TRBD1. Germline V gene sequence: CDR1 LGHNA, CDR2 YSLEER. This CDR3 region has 15 residues. V was pared by 2 bases and J by 4 bases, with 6 bases of the junction left unmatched. The CDR3 coding sequence is TGCGCCAGCAGCCAAACCGGGACAGGAGGAGAGACCCAGTACTTC. Translation gives CASSQTGTGGETQYF.

The rearrangement joins TRBV7-2 to TRBJ1-1; 8 bases agree with TRBD1. The CDR3 loop spans 13 amino acids. From germline, CDR1 is SGHTA and CDR2 FQGNSA. J lost 4 bases, V lost 4 bases, and 2 bases had no gene match. CDR3 coding DNA: TGTGCCAGCAGCTCGGACAGGGTCACTGAAGCTTTCTTT. Protein sequence: CASSSDRVTEAFF.

The genes are TRBV18 and TRBJ1-2; D is possibly TRBD1 (6 bases). Germline CDR1 is KGHSH and CDR2 is LQKENI. The CDR3 has 14 residues. V was cut by 3 bases and J by 8 bases, with 16 bases left in between. The CDR3 nucleotides are TGTGCCAGCTCACCTGACCGGGGGCAAGGAGGCTACACCTTC. Translated, it gives CASSPDRGQGGYTF. The full variable domain, in which reference TRBV18 and TRBJ1-2 provide the parts outside the CDR3, is NAGVMQNPRHLVRRRGQEARLRCSPMKGHSHVYWYRQLPEEGLKFMVYLQKENIIDESGMPKERFSAEFPKEGPSILRIQQVVRGDSAAYFCASSPDRGQGGYTFGSGTRLTVV.

This clone was detected a few times. The V gene is TRBV18, the J gene TRBJ1-1; no clear D gene. CDR3 length: 12 amino acids. Trimming cost V 2 bases and J 6 bases, with 7 bases left between them. The germline V gene encodes CDR1 KGHSH and CDR2 LQKENI. CDR3 sequence (DNA): TGTGCCAGCTCACCAACGATGGCTGAAGCTTTCTTT. Amino acids: CASSPTMAEAFF.

The genes are TRBV19 and TRBJ1-2, with D uncertain. V was trimmed by 2 bases and J by 3 bases, leaving 7 bases between them. CDR1 and CDR2 (germline): LNHDA, SQIVND (reference sequence). The CDR3 sequence is 13 residues long. The CDR3 nucleotides read TGTGCCAGTAGTATACGGAGGGACTATGGCTACACCTTC. This codes for CASSIRRDYGYTF. Filled out from reference TRBV19 and TRBJ1-2, the complete variable domain reads DGGITQSPKYLFRKEGQNVTLSCEQNLNHDAMYWYRQDPGQGLRLIYYSQIVNDFQKGDIAEGYSVSREKKESFPLTVTSAQKNPTAFYLCASSIRRDYGYTFGSGTRLTVV.

This clone was picked up one time. This chain uses TRBV30 with TRBJ1-2; D might be TRBD1 (6 bases). Per the germline V gene, CDR1 is GTSNPN and CDR2 is SVGIG (reference sequence). The CDR3 is 12 amino acids. Trimming pared 2 bases from V and 7 bases from J, leaving 11 bases between. The CDR3 DNA follows: TGTGCCTGGAGTCTTACAGGGACTGGCTACACCTTC. It codes for CAWSLTGTGYTF. The variable domain in full, completed from reference TRBV30 and TRBJ1-2, reads SQTIHQWPATLVQPVGSPLSLECTVEGTSNPNLYWYRQAAGRGLQLLFYSVGIGQISSEVPQNLSASRPQDRQFILSSKKLLLSDSGFYLCAWSLTGTGYTFGSGTRLTVV.

The chain uses TRBV5-1 and TRBJ2-7; 9 positions match TRBD1. Germline CDR1 is SGHRS and CDR2 is YFSETQ. V was pared by 4 bases and J by 3 bases, with 2 bases of the junction left unmatched. The CDR3 extends over 13 amino acids. The CDR3 here is CASSRGQGYEQYF. The DNA for the CDR3 is TGCGCCAGCAGCAGGGGACAGGGCTACGAGCAGTACTTC.

The J gene is TRBJ1-1, the V gene TRBV9; possibly TRBD1 for D (5 bases). Germline V lookup: CDR1 SGDLS, CDR2 YYNGEE. Trimming removed 2 bases from V and 4 bases from J, with 15 bases in between. CDR3 size: 15 residues. The CDR3 coding sequence is TGTGCCAGCAGCGTTGGGACTCAACAAGGCACTGAAGCTTTCTTT. Translation gives CASSVGTQQGTEAFF.

The V and J genes are TRBV6-4 and TRBJ1-6, with D possibly being TRBD1 (6 bases). The CDR3 runs to 14 residues. Trimming pared 11 bases from V and 8 bases from J, leaving 19 bases between. Germline-derived CDR1 and CDR2 are MRHNA and SNTAGT. CDR3 coding DNA: TGTGCCGCTCCTGCAGGGGAAGGGGATTCACCCCTCCACTTT. It specifies CAAPAGEGDSPLHF.

The chain joins TRBV3-1 (or the pseudogene TRBV3-2) to TRBJ1-2; D possibly corresponds to TRBD1 (5 bases). Per the germline V gene, CDR1 is LGHDT and CDR2 is YNNKEL (reference sequence). The CDR3 length is 17 residues. V was cut by 4 bases and J by 7 bases, with 25 bases left in between. The CDR3 loop reads CASSLLAGKGQSGGYTF. CDR3 coding DNA: TGTGCCAGCAGCCTTTTAGCAGGGAAGGGGCAAAGTGGTGGCTACACCTTC.

The rearrangement uses TRBV19 and TRBJ1-2; D may be TRBD1 (6 bases). V lost 2 bases, J lost 2 bases, and 12 bases lay in between. The CDR3 is 15 amino acids. The germline V gene encodes CDR1 LNHDA and CDR2 SQIVND (reference sequence). This CDR3 reads CASSISSTGNYGYTF. DNA for the CDR3: TGTGCCAGTAGTATATCCTCGACAGGCAACTATGGCTACACCTTC.

In this sample, this clone turned up once. The chain links TRBV10-3 to TRBJ2-1, with 11 bases lining up with TRBD2. Germline V lookup: CDR1 ENHRY, CDR2 SYGVKD. The CDR3 sequence is 18 residues long. The ends lost 7 bases at V and 1 base at J; junction bases unmatched: 12. CDR3 loop: CAITAGTSGHSSYNEQFF. Here the CDR3 DNA reads TGTGCCATCACTGCCGGGACTAGCGGACACTCTTCCTACAATGAGCAGTTCTTC.

V gene TRBV4-3 combines with J gene TRBJ1-6; tentatively, D is TRBD1 (5 bases). CDR1 is LGHNA, CDR2 YSLEER, per germline. Trimming removed 0 bases from V and 10 bases from J, with 13 bases in between. This CDR3 has 15 residues. The chain's CDR3 is CASSQDQGRRSPLHF. Here the CDR3 DNA reads TGCGCCAGCAGCCAAGATCAGGGTCGAAGATCACCCCTCCACTTT.

The V and J genes are TRBV5-1 and TRBJ1-6; D might be TRBD1 (6 bases). Germline CDR1 and CDR2: SGHRS and YFSETQ. The CDR3 consists of 15 residues. V lost 0 bases and J lost 7, with 11 bases in between. CDR3 in amino acids: CASSLGQGSNSPLHF. Written as DNA, the CDR3 is TGCGCCAGCAGCTTGGGGCAGGGGTCCAATTCACCCCTCCACTTT.

The V and J genes are TRBV5-8 and TRBJ2-7; the match to TRBD1 covers 8 bases. The V gene's germline CDR1 is SGHTS and CDR2 YDEGEE. The CDR3 consists of 18 residues. Trimming took 1 base from V and 0 from J; bases not matched to a gene: 12. CDR3 in DNA: TGTGCCAGCAGCTTGCTCGGAAGGGACAGGCCTCTCTCCTACGAGCAGTACTTC. It yields the protein CASSLLGRDRPLSYEQYF.

The chain is built from TRBV6-2 or TRBV6-3 and TRBJ2-1; 8 positions agree with TRBD1. This CDR3 spans 14 amino acids. CDR1 and CDR2 from the germline V gene are MNHEY and SVGEGT. With 3 bases clipped from V and 4 bases from J, the junction kept 2 bases outside the gene matches. The CDR3 sequence is CASSYNRGYNEQFF. Here the CDR3 DNA reads TGTGCCAGCAGTTATAACAGGGGGTACAATGAGCAGTTCTTC.

The chain joins TRBV6-5 to TRBJ1-3, with a weak D call TRBD1 (6 bases). Deletions cut 10 bases from V and 7 bases from J, with 20 bases between. Germline CDR1 reads MNHEY; CDR2 reads SVGAGI. The CDR3 totals 14 residues. The chain's CDR3 is CATLRSPGENTIYF. Here the CDR3 DNA reads TGTGCCACGCTCAGGAGCCCAGGGGAGAACACCATATATTTT.

This rearrangement joins TRBV3-1 (or the pseudogene TRBV3-2) to TRBJ1-4; 7 bases are shared with TRBD1. The CDR3 consists of 13 residues. Germline V CDR1 and CDR2: LGHDT, YNNKEL (reference sequence). V lost 4 bases, J lost 8 bases, and 4 bases stayed unmatched. CDR3 coding DNA: TGTGCCAGCAGCCTGGCAGGGGGGGAAAAACTGTTTTTT. This encodes CASSLAGGEKLFF.

The chain recombines TRBV4-3 with TRBJ2-5; 11 bases align to TRBD2. Trimming took 2 bases from V and 4 from J; bases not matched to a gene: 6. CDR3 length: 16 amino acids. CDR1 is LGHNA and CDR2 is YSLEER in the germline V gene. The CDR3 loop is CASSQSLAGGGETQYF. CDR3 sequence (DNA): TGCGCCAGCAGCCAAAGCCTAGCGGGGGGAGGAGAGACCCAGTACTTC.

The V and J genes are TRBV29-1 and TRBJ2-5; 7 bases match TRBD2. The CDR3 runs to 14 residues. The J segment lost 5 bases and the V segment lost 5 bases, leaving 11 bases of the junction unmatched. The germline gives CDR1 SQVTM, CDR2 ANQGSEA. CDR3 residues: CSVSTGGSSETQYF. In DNA, the CDR3 is TGCAGCGTTTCAACGGGGGGATCTTCGGAGACCCAGTACTTC. Using reference TRBV29-1 and TRBJ2-5 for the parts outside the CDR3, the full variable domain is SAVISQKPSRDICQRGTSLTIQCQVDSQVTMMFWYRQQPGQSLTLIATANQGSEATYESGFVIDKFPISRPNLTFSTLTVSNMSPEDSSIYLCSVSTGGSSETQYFGPGTRLLVL.

The V and J genes are TRBV27 and TRBJ1-2, with 8 bases identical to TRBD1. CDR3 length: 17 residues. Germline V gene data show CDR1 as MNHEY and CDR2 as SMNVEV (reference sequence). V trimming: 5 bases; J trimming: 4 bases; junction bases outside the gene matches: 15. CDR3 DNA: TGTGCCAGCAGTCTCCACCCGCAGGGGGCCCTGGGCTATGGCTACACCTTC. This sequence encodes CASSLHPQGALGYGYTF.

This chain links TRBV4-2 with TRBJ2-7, with TRBD1 matching 11 bases. J was trimmed by 1 base and V by 4 bases; bases with no gene match: 6. CDR1 and CDR2 (germline): LGHNA, YNFKEQ. This CDR3 region has 16 residues. The CDR3 DNA is TGTGCCAGCAGCCTTGGACAGGGGGCGGGTTCCTACGAGCAGTACTTC. As protein: CASSLGQGAGSYEQYF.